The 9 T cell receptor beta chains reported below all come from one sample, sequenced in a study of CD8+ T cells in alopecia areata. Extraction and reverse transcription of RNA yielded cDNA as the sequencing template. Produced via immunoSEQ multiplex PCR; TCRdb's table is partial and in-frame only. Of 150,000 to 200,000 clones in the sample, roughly 64% were seen once. Treatment meaning: oral pan-JAK inhibitor, 5-10 mg twice daily. This specimen consisted of CD4+ T cells sorted from blood, obtained at week 24, from a patient treated with tofacitinib. The receptor set was obtained from a human donor with alopecia areata.

The table lists this clone with a few counts. The V call is TRBV4-2, the J call TRBJ1-6; D not resolved. There are 14 residues in the CDR3. Germline V gene data show CDR1 as LGHNA and CDR2 as YNFKEQ. Trimming removed 0 bases at V and 15 bases at J, with 15 bases between. CDR3 coding DNA: TGTGCCAGCAGCCAAGATAAAACGTGGACGTTCCTCCACTTT. The encoded protein is CASSQDKTWTFLHF.

The V call is TRBV5-1, the J call TRBJ1-2; possibly TRBD1 for D (5 bases). Between the trimmed V and J ends, which lost 0 bases and 2 bases, there was a span of 11 bases. CDR3 length: 15 residues. Germline V lookup: CDR1 SGHRS, CDR2 YFSETQ. The CDR3 nucleotides are TGCGCCAGCAGCTTGGTCGGGGGTGAGAACTATGGCTACACCTTC. It encodes CASSLVGGENYGYTF.

The chain employs TRBV7-2 and TRBJ1-2; 8 positions match TRBD1. The CDR3 sequence is 15 residues long. Germline-derived CDR1 and CDR2 are SGHTA and FQGNSA. J was trimmed by 0 bases and V by 6 bases; bases with no gene match: 6. The DNA for the CDR3 is TGTGCCAGCAGGACAGGGGTTTCAGCTAACTATGGCTACACCTTC. Translated: CASRTGVSANYGYTF.

The V call is TRBV29-1, the J call TRBJ2-5, with D perhaps matching TRBD1 (5 bases). Germline V gives CDR1 SQVTM, CDR2 ANQGSEA. Trimming cost V 1 base and J 2 bases, with 20 bases left between them. This CDR3 has 17 amino acids. The CDR3 loop is CSVEGHPRGGRQETQYF. For the CDR3, the DNA is TGCAGCGTTGAAGGCCACCCAAGGGGCGGTCGGCAAGAGACCCAGTACTTC.

There are a few counts of this clone. The J gene is TRBJ1-2, the V gene TRBV5-8; no clear D gene. The CDR3 loop spans 14 amino acids. V gave up 0 bases and J gave up 0 bases, with 6 bases separating them. Germline V CDR1 and CDR2: SGHTS, YDEGEE. The CDR3 coding sequence is TGTGCCAGCAGCTTGGCTTGGTCTAACTATGGCTACACCTTC. Amino acids: CASSLAWSNYGYTF.

The rearrangement links TRBV29-1 to TRBJ1-1, with unresolved D. The CDR3 has 17 amino acids. Germline V gene sequence: CDR1 SQVTM, CDR2 ANQGSEA. Trimming stripped 7 bases from V and 1 base from J, with 25 bases between. The CDR3: CSARRSITDGTNTEAFF. CDR3 DNA sequence: TGCAGCGCCCGGCGGAGTATCACGGACGGTACGAACACTGAAGCTTTCTTT.

The V gene is TRBV5-4, the J gene TRBJ1-1; the D is unclear. V was cut by 0 bases and J by 1 base, with 16 bases left in between. Germline V CDR1 and CDR2: SGHNT, YYREEE (reference sequence). The CDR3 consists of 17 residues. CDR3: CASSLGFVSRQNTEAFF. CDR3 sequence (DNA): TGTGCCAGCAGCTTGGGATTCGTGTCCAGACAGAACACTGAAGCTTTCTTT.

The CDR3 is CASSLMTGPGETQYF. The CDR3 nucleotides are TGTGCCAGCAGCCTAATGACAGGCCCGGGGGAGACCCAGTACTTC. The chain joins TRBV9 to TRBJ2-5; the D gene is possibly TRBD1 (6 bases). This CDR3 is 15 amino acids long. Germline V lookup: CDR1 SGDLS, CDR2 YYNGEE. Trimming took off 4 bases at V and 5 bases at J, with 18 bases between the two ends.

The J gene is TRBJ2-1, the V gene TRBV9; 11 nucleotides agree with TRBD2. Trimming at V came to 0 bases and at J to 9 bases, leaving 5 bases not matched to a gene. This CDR3 comprises 15 residues. Germline CDR1 SGDLS, CDR2 YYNGEE. CDR3 sequence: CASSVALAGVGEQFF. The CDR3 DNA sequence: TGTGCCAGCAGCGTAGCACTAGCGGGGGTCGGTGAGCAGTTCTTC.